This TCR beta chain was obtained from a study of Ad26.COV2.S vaccination and SARS-CoV-2 variants. Study at large: Once, or twice with 56 days between doses, Ad26.COV2.S was given intramuscularly.

Study-wide results and limits: Vaccine and placebo groups showed comparable non-spike TCR breadth.

Treatment here: 15 to 20 received Ad26.COV2.S at low or high dose, single or two shots; several received placebo; per-sample allocation not given. Material that was analyzed had been drawn on day 63 after the first vaccine or placebo injection. On this clone: What it recognizes is unknown.

Some clones are missing from TCRdb's copy, which holds only in-frame ones; the method was immunoSEQ multiplex PCR. Seen here are some 340,000 clones, 86% observed once, and the top ten hold more than 1.5%. After removal of 3 bases from V and 9 bases from J, the junction contained 8 bases not matched to a gene. Germline CDR1 is KGHSH and CDR2 is LQKENI. The CDR3 has 14 residues. Sequenced material: peripheral blood, taken in a trial of Ad26.COV2.S vaccine versus placebo. This TCR was sampled from a person aged 18-65 years who received the Ad26.COV2.S COVID-19 vaccine or a placebo. The chain recombines TRBV18 with TRBJ2-3, with 8 nucleotides matching TRBD1. The DNA of the CDR3 is TGTGCCAGCTCACCTGGACAGGGAATGAGCACGCAGTATTTT. Its translation is CASSPGQGMSTQYF.